Listed below are T cell receptor beta chains from one sample, sequenced in a study of cytomegalovirus exposure and HLA in healthy donors. The method was immunoSEQ multiplex PCR; TCRdb's version includes in-frame clones alone and lacks a portion of them. Of about 130,000 clones in the sample, roughly 80% were seen once. Sequencing used PBMCs. The receptors originated from a man younger than 35 in good health and CMV-seropositive. The CDR3 runs from the conserved cysteine through the conserved F or W. Each record gives: D gene, V gene, clone size, J gene, CDR3 length, CDR3 protein, CDR3 DNA. D genes are given only for firm matches. Some rows have no size entry. The others give once, few or many, or a class for an expanded clone.

D gene: TRBD1; V gene: TRBV9; clone size: NA; J gene: TRBJ2-7; CDR3 length: 14; CDR3 protein: CASSRLQGAREQYF; CDR3 DNA: TGTGCCAGCAGCCGGCTACAGGGGGCGCGGGAGCAGTACTTC
D gene: TRBD1; V gene: TRBV9; clone size: once; J gene: TRBJ1-2; CDR3 length: 15; CDR3 protein: CASSVGTGANYGYTF; CDR3 DNA: TGTGCCAGCAGCGTAGGAACAGGGGCAAACTATGGCTACACCTTC
D gene: NA; V gene: TRBV7-9; clone size: NA; J gene: TRBJ1-2; CDR3 length: 14; CDR3 protein: CASSPAGKYYGYTF; CDR3 DNA: TGTGCCAGCAGCCCCGCGGGGAAATATTATGGCTACACCTTC
D gene: NA; V gene: TRBV6-5; clone size: NA; J gene: TRBJ1-2; CDR3 length: 13; CDR3 protein: CASSRRDGYGYTF; CDR3 DNA: TGTGCCAGCAGTAGGAGGGACGGCTATGGCTACACCTTC
D gene: TRBD2; V gene: TRBV6-1; clone size: NA; J gene: TRBJ2-6; CDR3 length: 18; CDR3 protein: CASSETFGGVSGANVLTF; CDR3 DNA: TGTGCCAGCAGTGAAACGTTTGGGGGGGTTTCTGGGGCCAACGTCCTGACTTTC
D gene: NA; V gene: TRBV18; clone size: NA; J gene: TRBJ2-1; CDR3 length: 19; CDR3 protein: CASSAAWGSAEGTYNEQFF; CDR3 DNA: TGTGCCAGCTCAGCCGCCTGGGGATCCGCGGAGGGGACCTACAATGAGCAGTTCTTC
D gene: TRBD2; V gene: TRBV7-2; clone size: NA; J gene: TRBJ2-5; CDR3 length: 17; CDR3 protein: CASSEWGTSGSQETQYF; CDR3 DNA: TGTGCCAGCAGCGAGTGGGGGACTAGCGGGAGCCAAGAGACCCAGTACTTC
D gene: TRBD2; V gene: TRBV7-8; clone size: few; J gene: TRBJ2-5; CDR3 length: 15; CDR3 protein: CASSWTSGTQETQYF; CDR3 DNA: TGTGCCAGCAGCTGGACTAGCGGGACCCAAGAGACCCAGTACTTC
D gene: NA; V gene: TRBV29-1; clone size: NA; J gene: TRBJ2-1; CDR3 length: 15; CDR3 protein: CSVSETGSSYNEQFF; CDR3 DNA: TGCAGCGTTTCGGAGACAGGTAGCTCCTACAATGAGCAGTTCTTC
D gene: TRBD1; V gene: TRBV11-2; clone size: NA; J gene: TRBJ1-6; CDR3 length: 14; CDR3 protein: CASSPTGANSPLHF; CDR3 DNA: TGTGCCAGCAGCCCGACAGGGGCCAATTCACCCCTCCACTTT
D gene: TRBD2; V gene: TRBV10-2; clone size: NA; J gene: TRBJ2-5; CDR3 length: 15; CDR3 protein: CASSGLAGDGETQYF; CDR3 DNA: TGCGCCAGCAGTGGACTAGCGGGGGATGGAGAGACCCAGTACTTC
D gene: TRBD2; V gene: TRBV9; clone size: NA; J gene: TRBJ2-2; CDR3 length: 16; CDR3 protein: CASSVVAGAGTGELFF; CDR3 DNA: TGTGCCAGCAGCGTAGTGGCGGGAGCGGGCACCGGGGAGCTGTTTTTT
D gene: TRBD1; V gene: TRBV2; clone size: NA; J gene: TRBJ1-1; CDR3 length: 14; CDR3 protein: CASRGTGINTEAFF; CDR3 DNA: TGTGCCAGCAGGGGGACAGGGATCAACACTGAAGCTTTCTTT